A few counts support the clone carrying this T cell receptor beta chain. Its target is unknown. At one boundary the junction diverges from the germline segment, which might be a read error. The record originates from a study of T cell repertoires in aging, cancer and after chemotherapy. Overall study: The full dataset contained around 10 million TCR reads.

The template was genomic DNA from peripheral blood, not RNA. TRB rearrangements spanning V, D and J were amplified using mixed TRB-A/B primers. TCRdb called the multiplex PCR reads again in MiXCR, with one record for every CDR3 protein. The top ten hold about 32% of the sample, which has fewer than 4,500 distinct CDR3 sequences, under 35% seen once. Per the germline V gene, CDR1 is GTSNPN and CDR2 is SVGIG (reference sequence). This CDR3 is built from 12 residues. Whole-study findings and limits: No conclusions about immunological memory after chemotherapy can be drawn from the repertoire data. Age-matched healthy donors had significantly more diverse, less clonal blood TCR repertoires than untreated cancer patients.

The source of this sequence is a human donor with a blood cancer. The sequencing input was blood. This chain connects TRBV30 to TRBJ2-3; D is unresolved. The CDR3 loop reads CAWSPSTDTQYF. Written as DNA, the CDR3 is TGTGCGTGGAGCCCGAGCACAGATACGCAGTATTTT.